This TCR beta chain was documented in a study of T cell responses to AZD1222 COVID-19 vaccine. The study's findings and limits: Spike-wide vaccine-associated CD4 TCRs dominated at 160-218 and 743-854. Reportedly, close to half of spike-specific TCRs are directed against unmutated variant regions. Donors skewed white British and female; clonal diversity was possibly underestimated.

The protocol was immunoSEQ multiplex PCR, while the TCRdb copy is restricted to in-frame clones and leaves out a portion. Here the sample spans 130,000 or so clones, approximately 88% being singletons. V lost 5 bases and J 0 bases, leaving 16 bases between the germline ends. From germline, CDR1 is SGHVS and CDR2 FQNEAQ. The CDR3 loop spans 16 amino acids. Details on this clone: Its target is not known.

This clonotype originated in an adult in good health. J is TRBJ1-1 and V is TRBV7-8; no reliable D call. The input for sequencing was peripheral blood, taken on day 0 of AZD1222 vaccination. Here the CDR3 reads CASSHSRAPLNTEAFF. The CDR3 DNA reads TGTGCCAGCAGCCATTCCAGAGCTCCACTGAACACTGAAGCTTTCTTT.